This entry features one T cell receptor beta chain sequence. Here immunoSEQ multiplex PCR was the method, and the copy in TCRdb shows in-frame clones only, minus some. The sample has more than 150,000 clones, 90% to 95% seen once. The CDR3 covers 14 residues. The V gene's germline CDR1 is SGHDT and CDR2 YYEEEE. V was trimmed by 0 bases and J by 4 bases, leaving 10 bases between them. The record originates from a study of T cell responses to AZD1222 COVID-19 vaccine. Sequences were derived from peripheral blood, sampled on day 0 of AZD1222 vaccination. The clonotype was recovered from an adult in good health. The chain recombines TRBV5-6 with TRBJ1-2; D is perhaps TRBD1 (5 bases). The chain's CDR3 is CASSLAGGTYGYTF. The CDR3, as DNA: TGTGCCAGCAGCTTGGCCGGGGGGACCTATGGCTACACCTTC. The variable domain in full, completed from reference TRBV5-6 and TRBJ1-2, reads DAGVTQSPTHLIKTRGQQVTLRCSPKSGHDTVSWYQQALGQGPQFIFQYYEEEERQRGNFPDRFSGHQFPNYSSELNVNALLLGDSALYLCASSLAGGTYGYTFGSGTRLTVV.